This T cell receptor beta chain came from a study of cytomegalovirus exposure and HLA in healthy donors (dated by TCRdb to about 2017). Some background on the complete study: In an earlier analysis of 587 of the donors, 250 to 350 Gb of sequence data and approximately 120 million unique TCR beta sequences from about 190 million T cells were reported. An early release that covered some 640 HLA-typed donors contained about 300 gigabases of sequencing data and around 80 million unique TCR sequences. Of the roughly 390 genotyped donors, approximately 81% were placed in the genetic ancestry cluster associated with self-reported Caucasian donors. The study aimed to test whether cataloging public T cell receptors could reveal signatures of past pathogen exposure. Using immunosequencing, the study profiled T cell repertoires from approximately 700 subjects and related those repertoires to cytomegalovirus serostatus. Along with the 666-subject first cohort, a separate validation cohort of over a hundred different subjects was used. High-throughput TCR immunosequencing, statistical association of individual TCRs with disease status, and machine learning were combined to predict cytomegalovirus infection status. To study patterns of TCR occurrence, a later analysis re-analyzed previously published TCR beta repertoires from hundreds of donors and added high-resolution HLA genotyping. The later analysis used no new phenotypic data to find candidate immune exposures, relying instead on TCR beta sequences and their occurrence across donors. An earlier analysis of roughly 600 of the donors used high-throughput TCR beta sequencing to judge whether each TCR beta V gene segment behaved as functional or pseudogenic. Alongside the repertoire data, information on donor age, sex, ethnicity and CMV serostatus was compiled. A later genetic analysis used genome-wide SNP genotypes for 398 of the 666 donors, treating that subset as a discovery cohort. Every discovery cohort repertoire had been produced on one sequencing platform. Both class I and class II loci were covered by HLA typing, at four-digit resolution. The number of donors typed differed by locus, with roughly 629-640 for A, B, C, DRB1 and DQB1, more than 500 for DQA1, approximately 570 for DPA1, and some 440 for DPB1. Five DR-DQ haplotypes were handled as single units for association and clustering, since linkage in the cohort was strong. Across some 400 genotyped donors of the cohort, an average of about 240,000 unique TCR beta nucleotide sequences per donor were sequenced, and roughly 20% of those sequences were non-productive.

This clone was seen only a few times. What antigen it recognizes has not been identified. A read error may account for a junction end that differs from germline. What the work shows at the level of the full study, not this receptor alone: In both the original and validation cohorts, the classifier was reported to diagnose cytomegalovirus status with high specificity and sensitivity. A cluster of highly shared sequence variants was judged likely to represent a technical artifact of the sequencing pipeline. A later analysis associated about 17,000 TCR beta sequences with specific HLA alleles at a false discovery rate of 0.05. Linkage disequilibrium might explain the correlated functional status among segregating V segments, but an unknown experimental factor could not be excluded. While some public TCRs were present in many individuals, most TCR sequences turned up only very rarely across donors. In a later genetic analysis, fewer N-insertions in productive TCRs were reported among donors in an Asian-associated ancestry cluster than the roughly 710-donor mean. It was suggested by the authors that the approach could potentially be generalized to other disease states and immunological phenotypes. In an earlier analysis of around 600 of the donors, most TCR beta V segments appeared in productive rearrangements about 87% or about 30% of the time, broadly matching IMGT annotations. According to a later analysis, TCR association rates differed among HLA loci, with DRB1 alleles showing the most associated TCRs and HLA-C alleles showing the fewest. Strong co-occurrence of HLA alleles, especially DR and DQ, made assigning TCR associations to individual alleles difficult. Some IMGT-functional V segments, including TRBV6-2 and TRBV6-3, could not be told apart with the 87-base-pair reads, so those segments were excluded. In a later analysis, several top co-occurrence clusters were reported to appear linked to parvovirus B19, influenza, CMV and Epstein-Barr virus. A further reported finding was that TCR beta sequences accurately predicted the HLA-A and HLA-B alleles for most subjects in the first cohort. Sequencing depth was assumed to be roughly uniform across donors in the presence/absence analyses, though that assumption may not hold. In vitro tests confirmed that three of the cytomegalovirus-associated TCR beta chains recognize cytomegalovirus antigens. A later genetic analysis associated a missense DCLRE1C variant with V-gene and J-gene trimming of TCR beta chains, and an independent cohort replicated the association. In this cohort, only TCR beta chains were sequenced, and detectable features were limited by the absence of alpha or paired-chain data. Because some donors lacked HLA typing at each locus, the association tests relied only on the typed subset. In the study, 150 to 200 TCR beta chains were listed as associated with cytomegalovirus. A later analysis found that HLA-associated TCR beta chains were more clonally expanded and had lower generation probabilities than equally common non-associated chains. CMV serostatus was the only immune exposure information available for the cohort. A later analysis found that most CMV-associated TCR beta chains appeared HLA-restricted, with HLA associations seemingly driven largely by CMV exposure. Roughly 15 rarely observed V segments, including chromosome 9 orphons, were excluded from the earlier analysis of 550 to 700 of the donors because counts were too low.

Preparation of the library involved the immunoSEQ multiplex PCR assay. The multiplex PCR relied on a mix of 60 forward primers for TCR Vbeta segments and 13 reverse primers for TCR Jbeta segments. The CDR3 region of rearranged TCR beta genes was amplified from genomic DNA by a multiplex PCR assay. Amplified TCR beta libraries were sequenced as 87-base-pair reads on the Illumina HiSeq System. As for the original processing: A later analysis counted some 74 million unique TCR beta chains across the 690 or so repertoires, and roughly 10 million of these chains were shared by at least two donors. To remove PCR and sequencing errors, raw reads were error-corrected and collapsed into unique sequences using a nearest-neighbor algorithm that merged closely related sequences. V, D and J gene segments were assigned by aligning CDR3 sequences to IMGT reference sequences. For a sequence to be retained, at least a six-nucleotide match to both a V gene segment and a J gene segment was required. Rearrangements were classified as productive when the CDR3 lacked stop codons and remained in frame with V and J, and all other rearrangements were classified as non-productive. Following IMGT convention, CDR3 was defined as the stretch from the second conserved V-encoded cysteine to the conserved J-encoded phenylalanine. In an earlier analysis of more than 550 of the donors, sequences lacking an unambiguous match to a single V gene segment were excluded. An earlier analysis of over 450 of the donors classified V segments as functional when productive rearrangements were above 56.7% and as segregating when the standard deviation between donors was above 5%. To diagnose cytomegalovirus status from the catalog of TCR beta chain sequences, a statistical classification framework was built. In a later analysis, TCR nucleotide sequences were compared against IMGT/GENE-DB human TR gene sequences so that V and J genes could be assigned. Using the TCRdist pipeline, a later analysis assigned CDR3 sequences along with most-parsimonious VDJ recombination scenarios. In a later analysis, each TCR beta chain was defined by its CDR3 amino acid sequence together with its V-gene family, and reads lacking a unique V-gene family were excluded. A later analysis removed several hundred highly shared, low-generation-probability nucleotide sequences to deal with suspected cross-contamination and a sequencing artifact. A later analysis calculated a clonal expansion index for each public chain from normalized within-repertoire ranks of inferred template counts. In a later analysis, generation probabilities were computed with a VDJ recombination model fitted to out-of-frame rearrangements, and the resulting probabilities were checked against IGoR. A later analysis scored TCR-TCR, TCR-HLA and TCR-CMV co-occurrence with hypergeometric tests, applying a repertoire-size bias correction to TCR pairs. To estimate false discovery rates, a later analysis permuted the HLA or CMV assignments 20 times. In a later analysis, co-occurring TCRs were grouped using DBSCAN, with TCRdist sequence similarity added in when clustering inside HLA-allele-positive subsets. Repertoires with fewer than 30,000 or more than 120,000 public chains were left out of co-occurrence clustering, as were roughly five repertoires with anomalous nucleotide sharing. The clones in this table, taken by TCRdb from immuneACCESS, are in-frame only. Not every clone is retained; where verified, under half of the shortfall comes from an unresolved V gene, and the cause of the rest is unknown. For V, J and clone size, that table is used; D and trimming come from the DNA. This sample lists around 130,000 clones; 65% to 90% were detected once. Approximately 2.1% of the sample is taken by the ten largest.

Based on the germline V gene, the CDR1 and CDR2 sequences are MRHNA and SNTAGT. CDR3 length: 15 amino acids, cysteine to phenylalanine. This entry keeps only the CDR3 DNA: 45 bases, framed from base 1. In total, approximately 690 healthy bone marrow donors made up the cohort. At the time of sampling, every cohort member was nominally healthy, though immune exposures that went unrecorded were likely present. The donor tested CMV seronegative, placing the donor among the 350 to 400 seronegative members of the cohort. A peripheral blood sample was provided by each donor, and peripheral blood mononuclear cells were used for TCR beta sequencing. The Qiagen DNeasy Blood Extraction Kit was used to extract genomic DNA from the blood cell samples.

The chain is encoded by TRBV6-4 joined to TRBJ2-6, with 11 bases in between that match TRBD2. This TCR derives from a man aged 25-45 years in good health and CMV-seronegative. The material sequenced was PBMCs. The CDR3 sequence is CASSDSSGGANGLTF. The DNA sequence is TGTGCCAGCAGTGACTCTAGCGGGGGGGCCAACGGCCTGACTTTC.